Presented here are 12 T cell receptor beta chains from one specimen sequenced in a study of PD-L1 blockade in urothelial cancer. Some clones are missing from TCRdb's copy, which holds only in-frame ones; the method was immunoSEQ multiplex PCR. This table holds some 50,000 clones, roughly 85% found once. Documented time point: pretreatment peripheral blood. Sequenced here: PBMCs, sampled around atezolizumab (anti-PD-L1) treatment. All receptors derive from a woman aged 60 to 75 with urothelial cancer.

The chain recombines TRBV27 with TRBJ2-7, with D possibly TRBD2 on 6 matching bases. Germline CDR1 reads MNHEY; CDR2 reads SMNVEV (reference sequence). CDR3 length equals 16 residues. The ends were cut back, 3 bases at V and 7 bases at J, with 22 bases in the middle. The chain's CDR3 is CASSLGVADVEREQYF. In nucleotides, the CDR3 is TGTGCCAGCAGTTTGGGGGTAGCGGACGTAGAAAGGGAGCAGTACTTC.

The rearrangement uses TRBV27 and TRBJ1-5, with a possible D match to TRBD1 (5 bases). CDR3 length equals 13 residues. Trimming took 6 bases from V and 3 from J, leaving 9 bases between them. The germline V gene has CDR1 MNHEY and CDR2 SMNVEV (reference sequence). CDR3 residues: CASRTGVNQPQHF. For the CDR3, the DNA is TGTGCCAGCAGGACGGGGGTCAATCAGCCCCAGCATTTT.

In this sample, this clone turned up a few times. This chain connects TRBV7-2 to TRBJ2-7; no clear D gene. Germline lookup yields CDR1 SGHTA and CDR2 FQGNSA. V was pared by 5 bases and J by 2 bases, with 13 bases between. CDR3 size: 14 residues. The CDR3 coding sequence is TGTGCCAGCAGCCCGCGGCTCAAGGCCTACGAGCAGTACTTC. Its translation: CASSPRLKAYEQYF.

The rearrangement links TRBV10-3 to TRBJ1-2; D gene ambiguous. The CDR3 is made up of 13 amino acids. Germline CDR1 ENHRY, CDR2 SYGVKD. The V gene lost 0 bases and the J gene lost 4 bases, with 6 bases spanning the gap. CDR3 sequence (DNA): TGTGCCATCAGTGAGTCGTCGTCCTATGGCTACACCTTC. Encoded protein: CAISESSSYGYTF.

The rearrangement joins TRBV5-5 to TRBJ2-7, with TRBD1 matching 9 bases. This CDR3 is 14 amino acids long. J gave up 6 bases and V 3 bases, and 7 bases lay outside the gene matches. Germline-derived CDR1 and CDR2 are SGHKS and YYEKEE (reference sequence). CDR3 loop: CASSSTGTGPEQYF. The CDR3, as DNA: TGTGCCAGCAGCTCAACCGGGACAGGGCCCGAGCAGTACTTC.

The rearrangement uses TRBV7-2 and TRBJ2-1; the D gene is possibly TRBD1 (6 bases). Germline-derived CDR1 and CDR2 are SGHTA and FQGNSA. This CDR3 is 15 amino acids long. The germline V and J ends were trimmed by 4 bases and 12 bases, with 22 bases remaining between them. The CDR3 here is CASSSSSTGYGGQFF. The CDR3 DNA reads TGTGCCAGCAGCTCCTCGTCAACAGGGTATGGGGGGCAGTTCTTC.

The chain carries TRBV6-6 and TRBJ1-6, with D possibly TRBD1 on 6 matching bases. CDR1 is MNHNY, CDR2 SVGAGI, per germline (reference sequence). This CDR3 region has 16 residues. V lost 7 bases to trimming and J lost 5 bases, with 18 bases between them. The CDR3 here is CASIWGPGLNNSPLHF. CDR3 DNA: TGTGCCAGCATTTGGGGGCCAGGGCTTAATAATTCACCCCTCCACTTT.

This clone showed up just a few times. This sequence joins TRBV7-2 and TRBJ2-1, with 8 bases lining up with TRBD2. The germline V gene has CDR1 SGHTA and CDR2 FQGNSA. The J segment lost 4 bases and the V segment lost 5 bases, leaving 7 bases of the junction unmatched. The CDR3 contains 15 residues. The CDR3: CASSVGLGPYNEQFF. CDR3 sequence (DNA): TGTGCCAGCAGCGTGGGACTAGGACCTTACAATGAGCAGTTCTTC.

This rearrangement joins TRBV4-3 to TRBJ2-1; D unresolved. Germline loops: CDR1 LGHNA, CDR2 YSLEER. V lost 1 base to trimming and J lost 2 bases, with 9 bases between them. This CDR3 has 15 residues. CDR3 DNA sequence: TGCGCCAGCAGCCAAGGGGCCGACACCTACAATGAGCAGTTCTTC. It encodes CASSQGADTYNEQFF.

The rearrangement uses TRBV6-5 and TRBJ2-5, with TRBD1 as a possible D gene (5 bases). Germline-derived CDR1 and CDR2 are MNHEY and SVGAGI. Trimming stripped 10 bases from V and 5 bases from J, with 17 bases between. This CDR3 is built from 13 residues. This CDR3 reads CATRSLGRETQYF. CDR3 sequence (DNA): TGTGCCACCAGATCTTTGGGGCGGGAGACCCAGTACTTC.

This chain uses TRBV25-1 with TRBJ2-5, with TRBD2 matching over 11 bases. This CDR3 has 18 residues. Germline CDR1 MGHDK, CDR2 SYGVNS. After removal of 1 base from V and 2 bases from J, the junction contained 9 bases not matched to a gene. The CDR3 here is CASSELVSGGALQETQYF. The CDR3, as DNA: TGTGCCAGCAGTGAATTGGTTAGCGGGGGGGCTCTTCAAGAGACCCAGTACTTC.

The chain has TRBV29-1 and TRBJ2-1; no definite D call. The CDR3 extends over 12 amino acids. Germline loops: CDR1 SQVTM, CDR2 ANQGSEA. The CDR3 protein is CTCQVSYNEQFF. As DNA, the CDR3 is TGCACCTGTCAGGTTTCCTACAATGAGCAGTTCTTC.